The 20 T cell receptor beta chains below were found in one sample sequenced in a study of Tregs in tolerant kidney transplant recipients. The table came from immunoSEQ multiplex PCR; TCRdb's copy has only in-frame clones and leaves some out. This table holds about 50,000 clones, around nine tenths found once. Related graft donors supplied nonmyeloablative bone marrow transplants, and mixed chimerism was transient. The material sequenced was CD8+ T cells from blood (PBMCs), taken 12 months after the transplant. These TCRs come from a human patient who received a combined kidney and bone marrow transplant. Some T cells may originate from the graft donor.

The J gene is TRBJ1-1, the V gene TRBV5-5; 9 nucleotides align to TRBD1. V trimming: 0 bases; J trimming: 0 bases; junction bases outside the gene matches: 6. The CDR3 is made up of 17 amino acids. Germline V gives CDR1 SGHKS, CDR2 YYEKEE (reference sequence). The CDR3 coding sequence is TGTGCCAGCAGCTTGGGTGACAGGGGGGGAATGAACACTGAAGCTTTCTTT. It yields the protein CASSLGDRGGMNTEAFF. Full variable domain (remainder filled in from reference TRBV5-5 and TRBJ1-1): DAGVTQSPTHLIKTRGQQVTLRCSPISGHKSVSWYQQVLGQGPQFIFQYYEKEERGRGNFPDRFSARQFPNYSSELNVNALLLGDSALYLCASSLGDRGGMNTEAFFGQGTRLTVV.

There are a few counts of this clone. The chain has TRBV4-3 and TRBJ1-6; TRBD1 is a possible D gene (5 bases). This CDR3 is built from 15 residues. With 4 bases removed from V and 10 bases from J, the gap between germline ends came to 17 bases. Germline lookup yields CDR1 LGHNA and CDR2 YSLEER. CDR3 nucleotide sequence: TGCGCCAGCAGCCGCAGCGGGGCGTCCGGCTCACCCCTCCACTTT. Translating it yields CASSRSGASGSPLHF.

The rearrangement joins TRBV2 to TRBJ1-5; 7 nucleotides agree with TRBD1. Germline V gene data show CDR1 as SNHLY and CDR2 as FYNNEI. This CDR3 has 14 residues. Germline trimming cut 6 bases from V and 2 bases from J; bases unmatched to any gene: 4. The CDR3 region is CASRTGTGNQPQHF. In nucleotides, the CDR3 is TGTGCCAGCAGAACCGGGACAGGCAATCAGCCCCAGCATTTT.

The J gene is TRBJ2-1, the V gene TRBV7-3, with 7 positions matching TRBD2. This CDR3 has 13 amino acids. After removal of 2 bases from V and 12 bases from J, the junction contained 7 bases not matched to a gene. Per the germline V gene, CDR1 is SGHTA and CDR2 is FQGTGA. CDR3 DNA sequence: TGTGCCAGCAGCTTACTCGGCAGGGAGGGGCAGTTCTTC. It yields the protein CASSLLGREGQFF.

V is TRBV7-9 and J is TRBJ2-7, with D possibly being TRBD1 (6 bases). The germline V and J ends were trimmed by 3 bases and 2 bases, with 11 bases remaining between them. From germline, CDR1 is SEHNR and CDR2 FQNEAQ (reference sequence). The CDR3 covers 14 residues. The chain's CDR3 is CASSFSNRAYEQYF. The CDR3, as DNA: TGTGCCAGCAGCTTCTCGAACAGGGCCTACGAGCAGTACTTC.

V and J are TRBV4-3 and TRBJ2-7; D might be TRBD2 (5 bases). V was cut by 0 bases and J by 3 bases, with 12 bases left in between. Looked up from germline, CDR1 is LGHNA and CDR2 is YSLEER. The CDR3 length is 15 residues. CDR3 DNA sequence: TGCGCCAGCAGCCAAGAAACTAGACCCGGCTACGAGCAGTACTTC. This codes for CASSQETRPGYEQYF.

This sequence joins TRBV5-4 and TRBJ2-5; D is perhaps TRBD1 (6 bases). Trimming removed 2 bases at V and 2 bases at J, with 13 bases between. The CDR3 sequence is 15 residues long. In germline, CDR1 is SGHNT, CDR2 YYREEE (reference sequence). The CDR3 DNA sequence: TGTGCCAGCAGCTTTTCGACAGGACTTCAAGAGACCCAGTACTTC. It codes for CASSFSTGLQETQYF.

J is TRBJ2-3 and V is TRBV7-9; D gene unclear. CDR1 SEHNR and CDR2 FQNEAQ come from the germline V gene (reference sequence). There are 16 residues in the CDR3. V lost 4 bases, J lost 1 base, and 15 bases lay in between. The CDR3 region has the DNA TGTGCCAGCAGCTCTACAGACATCCAGCGCACAGATACGCAGTATTTT. It translates to CASSSTDIQRTDTQYF. Filled out from reference TRBV7-9 and TRBJ2-3, the complete variable domain reads DTGVSQNPRHKITKRGQNVTFRCDPISEHNRLYWYRQTLGQGPEFLTYFQNEAQLEKSRLLSDRFSAERPKGSFSTLEIQRTEQGDSAMYLCASSSTDIQRTDTQYFGPGTRLTVL.

This clone was seen a few times. The V gene is TRBV28, the J gene TRBJ2-5; 7 positions match TRBD1. This CDR3 has 16 amino acids. V was pared by 6 bases and J by 1 base, with 11 bases of the junction left unmatched. Germline assignment: CDR1 MDHEN and CDR2 SYDVKM. In DNA, the CDR3 is TGTGCCAGCAGAACGACCCGACAGGGAGCCCAAGAGACCCAGTACTTC. Protein sequence: CASRTTRQGAQETQYF.

The chain joins TRBV10-3 to TRBJ2-1; D is perhaps TRBD2 (6 bases). V gave up 7 bases and J gave up 6 bases, with 13 bases separating them. CDR1 is ENHRY and CDR2 is SYGVKD in the germline V gene. The CDR3 sequence is 13 residues long. CDR3 region: CAITPGLANEQFF. CDR3 DNA: TGTGCCATCACCCCGGGACTCGCCAATGAGCAGTTCTTC.

The chain recombines TRBV27 with TRBJ2-3, with D unresolved. This CDR3 is 14 amino acids long. Per the germline V gene, CDR1 is MNHEY and CDR2 is SMNVEV (reference sequence). Trimming stripped 0 bases from V and 4 bases from J, with 8 bases between. The CDR3 loop is CASSLSNAPDTQYF. Here the CDR3 DNA reads TGTGCCAGCAGTTTATCCAATGCGCCAGATACGCAGTATTTT.

The V and J genes are TRBV27 and TRBJ1-1, with TRBD1 identical over 9 bases. Germline V gene sequence: CDR1 MNHEY, CDR2 SMNVEV (reference sequence). V lost 2 bases and J lost 8; bases outside the gene matches: 6. The CDR3 spans 14 residues. The CDR3 spells CASSLGTGTGEAFF. Here the CDR3 DNA reads TGTGCCAGCAGTTTAGGGACCGGGACAGGGGAAGCTTTCTTT.

This clone was counted once. This chain connects TRBV7-6 to TRBJ1-1; D unresolved. V was cut by 1 base and J by 8 bases, with 11 bases left in between. Per the germline V gene, CDR1 is SGHVS and CDR2 is FNYEAQ. The CDR3 has 13 amino acids. The CDR3 DNA sequence: TGTGCCAGCAGCTTAGGCTATCCAGGAGAAGCTTTCTTT. It specifies CASSLGYPGEAFF.

The chain joins TRBV7-2 to TRBJ1-5, with D hard to call. CDR1 is SGHTA, CDR2 FQGNSA, per germline. V lost 5 bases to trimming and J lost 4 bases, with 12 bases between them. This CDR3 region has 14 residues. The CDR3 is CASSPRSRNQPQHF. The CDR3 DNA reads TGTGCCAGCAGCCCGCGGAGTAGGAATCAGCCCCAGCATTTT.

This sequence joins TRBV27 and TRBJ2-5; 8 nucleotides agree with TRBD1. The DNA end is a closer match to TRBJ2-7, so the J assignment may be wrong. Germline V gene lookup returns CDR1 MNHEY and CDR2 SMNVEV (reference sequence). The CDR3 runs to 14 residues. The CDR3 loop reads CASSLVQGAGEQYF. CDR3 sequence (DNA): TGTGCCAGCAGTTTAGTGCAGGGGGCGGGCGAGCAGTACTTC.

V and J are TRBV2 and TRBJ2-7; 10 bases line up with TRBD2. This CDR3 has 16 residues. Germline CDR1 and CDR2: SNHLY and FYNNEI. The J segment lost 3 bases and the V segment lost 7 bases, leaving 12 bases of the junction unmatched. For the CDR3, the DNA is TGTGCCAGCACCGGGGGTCTAGCGGGAGTCAGCTACGAGCAGTACTTC. Translating gives CASTGGLAGVSYEQYF. The whole variable domain, filled in from reference TRBV2 and TRBJ2-7, reads EPEVTQTPSHQVTQMGQEVILRCVPISNHLYFYWYRQILGQKVEFLVSFYNNEISEKSEIFDDQFSVERPDGSNFTLKIRSTKLEDSAMYFCASTGGLAGVSYEQYFGPGTRLTVT.

The CDR3 DNA follows: TGTGCCAGTAGTATAGCTGGGACAGCTCAAGAGACCCAGTACTTC. Translating gives CASSIAGTAQETQYF. The chain has TRBV19 and TRBJ2-5; TRBD1 aligns across 7 bases. Germline CDR1 LNHDA, CDR2 SQIVND (reference sequence). Trimming at V came to 1 base and at J to 2 bases, leaving 4 bases not matched to a gene. This CDR3 contains 15 residues.

The genes are TRBV4-3 and TRBJ2-1; weak D call: TRBD2 (5 bases). The CDR3 length is 13 residues. V lost 0 bases and J lost 13, with 13 bases in between. The germline CDR1 and CDR2 sequences are LGHNA and YSLEER. The CDR3 DNA reads as TGCGCCAGCAGCCAAGATCAAGGACTCTTACAGTTCTTC. As protein: CASSQDQGLLQFF.

This clone has just one count. The chain has TRBV5-6 and TRBJ2-1; D remains ambiguous. Germline CDR1 is SGHDT and CDR2 is YYEEEE. V lost 0 bases to trimming and J lost 6 bases, with 16 bases between them. The CDR3 contains 16 residues. The CDR3 bases are TGTGCCAGCAGCTTGGTAGGCGGCACAACCTTCAATGAGCAGTTCTTC. Encoded protein: CASSLVGGTTFNEQFF.

V usage is TRBV2 and J usage is TRBJ1-2; a weak D match, TRBD1 (6 bases). V lost 0 bases and J 0 bases, leaving 14 bases between the germline ends. This CDR3 spans 17 amino acids. Germline CDR1 reads SNHLY; CDR2 reads FYNNEI. CDR3 protein: CASSEAEEDRSNYGYTF. Here the CDR3 DNA reads TGTGCCAGCAGTGAAGCGGAAGAGGACAGATCTAACTATGGCTACACCTTC.